The rows below give T cell receptor beta chains drawn from one sample of a study of lymphopenia after photon versus proton radiotherapy. This table comes from immunoSEQ multiplex PCR, and its TCRdb copy is limited to in-frame clones, with some not included. The data hold 25,000 to 30,000 clones, with roughly nine tenths observed a single time. The material sequenced was peripheral blood, taken from a patient treated with photon-based radiotherapy. The origin of the receptors is a woman between 45 and 60 years old with cholangiocarcinoma. Both conserved end residues are part of each CDR3. Fields, in order: V gene, J gene, CDR3 protein.

V: TRBV5-8; J: TRBJ2-1; CDR3: CASSLVGQRPSYNEQFF
V: TRBV7-6; J: TRBJ2-5; CDR3: CASSKSDRAQETQYF
V: TRBV5-4; J: TRBJ2-2; CDR3: CASSLTTGELFF
V: TRBV6-1; J: TRBJ1-5; CDR3: CASHRQTSNQPQHF
V: TRBV6-5; J: TRBJ1-5; CDR3: CASNTGQGKGPQHF
V: TRBV7-8; J: TRBJ1-2; CDR3: CASIQGAGLNYGYTF
V: TRBV29-1; J: TRBJ2-7; CDR3: CSVAAPESYEQYF
V: TRBV11-2; J: TRBJ2-7; CDR3: CASRLRGYEQYF
V: TRBV7-9; J: TRBJ1-1; CDR3: CASSTTVRGLNTEAFF
V: TRBV7-2; J: TRBJ2-7; CDR3: CASSITGREQYF
V: TRBV10-1; J: TRBJ1-1; CDR3: CASSESRQLNTEAFF
V: TRBV5-6; J: TRBJ2-5; CDR3: CASSLGREETQYF
V: TRBV10-3; J: TRBJ1-1; CDR3: CAISEQGMNTEAFF
V: TRBV7-2; J: TRBJ2-7; CDR3: CASSLVGHYPGYEQYF
V: TRBV6-1; J: TRBJ1-5; CDR3: CASSEWGRNQPQHF
V: TRBV15; J: TRBJ1-5; CDR3: CATSRTLGGANQPQHF
V: TRBV5-5; J: TRBJ1-1; CDR3: CASSLGQLSMNTEAFF